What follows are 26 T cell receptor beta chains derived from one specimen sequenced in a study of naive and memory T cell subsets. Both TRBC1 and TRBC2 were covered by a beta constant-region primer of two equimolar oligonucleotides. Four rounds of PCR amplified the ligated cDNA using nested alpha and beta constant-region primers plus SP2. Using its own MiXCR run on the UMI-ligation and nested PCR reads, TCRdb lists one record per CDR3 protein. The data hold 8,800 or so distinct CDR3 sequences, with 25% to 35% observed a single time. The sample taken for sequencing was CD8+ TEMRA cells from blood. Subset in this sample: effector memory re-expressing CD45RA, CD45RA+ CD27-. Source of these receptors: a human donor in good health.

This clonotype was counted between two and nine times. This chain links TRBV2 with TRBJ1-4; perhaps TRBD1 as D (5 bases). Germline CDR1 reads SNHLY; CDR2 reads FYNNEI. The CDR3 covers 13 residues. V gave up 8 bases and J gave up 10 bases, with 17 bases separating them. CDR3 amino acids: CASLPDRQGKLFF. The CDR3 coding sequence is TGTGCCAGCCTCCCGGATCGTCAGGGAAAACTGTTTTTT.

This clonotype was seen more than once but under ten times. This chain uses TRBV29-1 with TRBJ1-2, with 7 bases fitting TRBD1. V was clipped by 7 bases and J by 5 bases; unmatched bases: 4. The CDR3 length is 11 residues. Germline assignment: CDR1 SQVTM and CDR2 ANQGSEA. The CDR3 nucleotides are TGCAGCGCCGGGACAGAGTATGGCTACACCTTC. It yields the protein CSAGTEYGYTF.

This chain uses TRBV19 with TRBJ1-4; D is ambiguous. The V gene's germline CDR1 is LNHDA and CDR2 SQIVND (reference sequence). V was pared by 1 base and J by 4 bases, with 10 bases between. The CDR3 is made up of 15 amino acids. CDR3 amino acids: CASSIARRFNEKLFF. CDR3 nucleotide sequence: TGTGCCAGTAGTATAGCGCGACGGTTTAATGAAAAACTGTTTTTT. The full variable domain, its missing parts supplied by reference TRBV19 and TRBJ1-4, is DGGITQSPKYLFRKEGQNVTLSCEQNLNHDAMYWYRQDPGQGLRLIYYSQIVNDFQKGDIAEGYSVSREKKESFPLTVTSAQKNPTAFYLCASSIARRFNEKLFFGSGTQLSVL.

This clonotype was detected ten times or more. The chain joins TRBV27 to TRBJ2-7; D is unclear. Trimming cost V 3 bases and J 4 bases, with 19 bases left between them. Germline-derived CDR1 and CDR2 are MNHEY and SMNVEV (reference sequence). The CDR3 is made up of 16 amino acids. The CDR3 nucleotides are TGTGCCAGCAGTTTGGGCGATTTATCAGCCGGGTACGAGCAGTACTTC. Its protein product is CASSLGDLSAGYEQYF.

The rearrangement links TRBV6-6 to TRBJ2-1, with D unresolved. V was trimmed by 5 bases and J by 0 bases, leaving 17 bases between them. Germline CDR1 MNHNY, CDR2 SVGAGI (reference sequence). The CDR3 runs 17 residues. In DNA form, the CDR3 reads TGTGCCAGCAGTACGAACCCAGGCCCAGCCTCCTACAATGAGCAGTTCTTC. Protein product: CASSTNPGPASYNEQFF.

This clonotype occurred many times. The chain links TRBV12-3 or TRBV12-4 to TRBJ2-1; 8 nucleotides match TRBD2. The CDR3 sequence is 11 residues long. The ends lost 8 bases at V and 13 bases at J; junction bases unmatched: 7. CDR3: CASRGAGGQFF. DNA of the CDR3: TGTGCCAGCCGGGGGGCGGGAGGACAGTTCTTC.

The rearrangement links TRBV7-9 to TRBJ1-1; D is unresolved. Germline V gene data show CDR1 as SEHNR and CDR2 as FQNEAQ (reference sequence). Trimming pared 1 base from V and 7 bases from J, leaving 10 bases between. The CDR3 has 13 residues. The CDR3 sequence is CASSLDSNYEAFF. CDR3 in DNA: TGTGCCAGCAGCTTAGACAGCAACTATGAAGCTTTCTTT.

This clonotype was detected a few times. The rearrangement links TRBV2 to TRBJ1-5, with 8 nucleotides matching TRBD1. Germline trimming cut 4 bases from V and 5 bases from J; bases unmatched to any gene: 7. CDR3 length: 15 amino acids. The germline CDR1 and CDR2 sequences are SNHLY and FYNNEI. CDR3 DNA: TGTGCCAGCAGTGCCGGACAGGGTCCCCATCAGCCCCAGCATTTT. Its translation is CASSAGQGPHQPQHF. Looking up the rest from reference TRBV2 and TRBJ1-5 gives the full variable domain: EPEVTQTPSHQVTQMGQEVILRCVPISNHLYFYWYRQILGQKVEFLVSFYNNEISEKSEIFDDQFSVERPDGSNFTLKIRSTKLEDSAMYFCASSAGQGPHQPQHFGDGTRLSIL.

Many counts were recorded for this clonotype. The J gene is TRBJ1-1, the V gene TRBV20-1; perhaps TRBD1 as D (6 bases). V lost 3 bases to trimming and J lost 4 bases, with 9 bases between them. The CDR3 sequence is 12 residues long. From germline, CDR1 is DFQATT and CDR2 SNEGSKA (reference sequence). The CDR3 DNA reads TGCAGTGCTAGTCACAGGGCCACTGAAGCTTTCTTT. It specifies CSASHRATEAFF.

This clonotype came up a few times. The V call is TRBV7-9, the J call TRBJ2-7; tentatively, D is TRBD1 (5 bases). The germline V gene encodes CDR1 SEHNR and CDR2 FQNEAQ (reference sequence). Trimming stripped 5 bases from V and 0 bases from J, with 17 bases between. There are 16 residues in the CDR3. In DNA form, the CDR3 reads TGTGCCAGCAGCCATCCCCGCAGGGCCGTCTCCTACGAGCAGTACTTC. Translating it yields CASSHPRRAVSYEQYF.

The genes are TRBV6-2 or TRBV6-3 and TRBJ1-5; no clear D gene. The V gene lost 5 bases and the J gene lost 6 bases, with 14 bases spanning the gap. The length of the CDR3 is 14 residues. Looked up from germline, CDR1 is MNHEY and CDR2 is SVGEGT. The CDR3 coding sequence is TGTGCCAGCAGTGCCGGTGAGGGAATTCAGCCCCAGCATTTT. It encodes CASSAGEGIQPQHF.

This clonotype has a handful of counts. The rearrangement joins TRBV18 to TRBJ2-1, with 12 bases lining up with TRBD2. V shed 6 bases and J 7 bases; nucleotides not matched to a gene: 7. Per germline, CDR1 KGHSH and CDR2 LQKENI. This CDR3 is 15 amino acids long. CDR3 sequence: CASSAGTSGPNEQFF. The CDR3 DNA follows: TGTGCCAGCTCGGCAGGGACTAGCGGGCCGAATGAGCAGTTCTTC.

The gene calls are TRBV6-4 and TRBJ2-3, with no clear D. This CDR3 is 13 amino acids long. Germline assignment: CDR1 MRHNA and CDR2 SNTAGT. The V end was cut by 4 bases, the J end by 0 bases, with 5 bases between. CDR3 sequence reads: CASSVTSTDTQYF. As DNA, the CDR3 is TGTGCCAGCAGTGTAACTAGCACAGATACGCAGTATTTT.

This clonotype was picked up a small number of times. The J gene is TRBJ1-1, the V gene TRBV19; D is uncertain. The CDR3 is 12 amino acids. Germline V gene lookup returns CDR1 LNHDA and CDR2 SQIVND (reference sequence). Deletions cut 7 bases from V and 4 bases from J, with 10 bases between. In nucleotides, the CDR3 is TGTGCCAGTACTTATGGACGCACTGAAGCTTTCTTT. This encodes CASTYGRTEAFF.

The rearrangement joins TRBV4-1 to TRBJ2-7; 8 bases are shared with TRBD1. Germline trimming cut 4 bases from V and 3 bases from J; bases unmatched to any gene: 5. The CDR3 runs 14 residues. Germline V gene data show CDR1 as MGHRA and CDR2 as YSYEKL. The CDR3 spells CASSRPGQVYEQYF. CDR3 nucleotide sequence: TGCGCCAGCAGCCGACCGGGACAGGTCTACGAGCAGTACTTC.

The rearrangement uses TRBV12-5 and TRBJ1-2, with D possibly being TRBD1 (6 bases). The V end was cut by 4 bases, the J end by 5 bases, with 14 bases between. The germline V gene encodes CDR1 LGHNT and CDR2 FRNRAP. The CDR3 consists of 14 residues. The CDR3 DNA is TGTGCTAGTGGTTACGGACAGTCCCCATATGGCTACACCTTC. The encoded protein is CASGYGQSPYGYTF.

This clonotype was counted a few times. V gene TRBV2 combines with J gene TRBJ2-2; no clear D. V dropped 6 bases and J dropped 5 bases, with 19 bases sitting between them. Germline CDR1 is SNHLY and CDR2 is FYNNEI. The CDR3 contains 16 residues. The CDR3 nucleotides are TGTGCCAGCAGAGACATAGGTGGCTTTAGAACCGGGGAGCTGTTTTTT. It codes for CASRDIGGFRTGELFF.

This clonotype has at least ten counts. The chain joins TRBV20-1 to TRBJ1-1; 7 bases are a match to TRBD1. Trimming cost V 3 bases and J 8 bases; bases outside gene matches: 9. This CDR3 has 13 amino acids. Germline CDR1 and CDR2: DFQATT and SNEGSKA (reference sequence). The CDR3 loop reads CSARGFDRVEAFF. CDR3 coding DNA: TGCAGTGCTAGGGGTTTCGACAGGGTAGAAGCTTTCTTT.

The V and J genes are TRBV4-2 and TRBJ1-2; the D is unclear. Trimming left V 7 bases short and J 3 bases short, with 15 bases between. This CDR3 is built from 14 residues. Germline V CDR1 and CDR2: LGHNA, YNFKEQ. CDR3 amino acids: CASTGRSEDYGYTF. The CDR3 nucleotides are TGTGCCAGCACGGGCCGAAGCGAAGACTATGGCTACACCTTC.

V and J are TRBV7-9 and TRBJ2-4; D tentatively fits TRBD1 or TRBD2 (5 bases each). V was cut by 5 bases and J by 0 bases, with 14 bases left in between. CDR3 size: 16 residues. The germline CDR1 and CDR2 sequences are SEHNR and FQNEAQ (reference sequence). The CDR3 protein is CASSLRGVIAKNIQYF. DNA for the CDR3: TGTGCCAGCAGCCTAAGAGGGGTCATAGCCAAAAACATTCAGTACTTC.

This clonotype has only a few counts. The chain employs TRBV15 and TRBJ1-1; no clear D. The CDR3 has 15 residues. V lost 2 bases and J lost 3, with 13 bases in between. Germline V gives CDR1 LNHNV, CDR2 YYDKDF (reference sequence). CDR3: CATSRPHRADTEAFF. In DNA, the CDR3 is TGTGCCACCAGCAGACCTCATAGGGCGGACACTGAAGCTTTCTTT.

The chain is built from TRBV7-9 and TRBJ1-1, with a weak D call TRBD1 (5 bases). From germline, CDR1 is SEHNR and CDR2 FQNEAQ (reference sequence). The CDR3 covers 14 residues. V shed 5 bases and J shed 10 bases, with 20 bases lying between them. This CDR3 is CASSRPGLLSGAFF. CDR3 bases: TGTGCCAGCAGCCGCCCGGGACTGCTGTCCGGAGCTTTCTTT.

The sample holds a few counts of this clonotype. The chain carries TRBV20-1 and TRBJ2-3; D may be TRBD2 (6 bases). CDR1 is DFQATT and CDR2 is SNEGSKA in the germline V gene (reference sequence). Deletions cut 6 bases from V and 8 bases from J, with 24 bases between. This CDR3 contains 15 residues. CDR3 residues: CSAKTTGVVLTTQYF. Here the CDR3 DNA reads TGCAGTGCAAAGACGACGGGAGTTGTACTTACTACGCAGTATTTT.

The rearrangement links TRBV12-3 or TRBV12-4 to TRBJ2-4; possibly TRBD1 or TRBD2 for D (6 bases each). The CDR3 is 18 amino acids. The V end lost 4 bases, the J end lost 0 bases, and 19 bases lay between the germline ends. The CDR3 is CASSSYNRARGAKNIQYF. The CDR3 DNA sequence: TGTGCCAGCAGTTCGTACAACAGGGCGCGGGGAGCCAAAAACATTCAGTACTTC.

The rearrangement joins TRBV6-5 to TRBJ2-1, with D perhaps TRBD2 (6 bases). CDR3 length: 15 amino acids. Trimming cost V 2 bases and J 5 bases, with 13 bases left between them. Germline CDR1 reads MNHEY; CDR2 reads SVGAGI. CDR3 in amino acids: CASSYGTGVNNEQFF. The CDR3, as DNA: TGTGCCAGCAGTTACGGAACGGGAGTTAACAATGAGCAGTTCTTC.

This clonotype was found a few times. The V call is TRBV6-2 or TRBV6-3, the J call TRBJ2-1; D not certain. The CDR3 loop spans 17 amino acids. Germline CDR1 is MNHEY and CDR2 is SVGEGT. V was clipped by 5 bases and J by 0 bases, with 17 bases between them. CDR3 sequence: CASSNPSSVVSYNEQFF. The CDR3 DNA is TGTGCCAGCAGTAATCCGAGTTCGGTAGTCTCCTACAATGAGCAGTTCTTC.